This TCR beta chain was identified during a study of cytomegalovirus exposure and HLA in healthy donors. A multiplex PCR was run with 60 Vbeta primers and 13 Jbeta primers. Sequencing was performed with immunoSEQ multiplex PCR; in TCRdb, only in-frame clones are kept and a portion is missing. The sample records under 200,000 clones, about 73% being singletons. The trim removed 4 bases at V and 5 bases at J, leaving 9 bases unmatched. CDR3 size: 16 residues. Germline V lookup: CDR1 SGHRS, CDR2 YFSETQ. This clonotype was sampled from a woman aged 40 to 50 in good health and CMV-seronegative. This chain links TRBV5-1 with TRBJ2-2; the match to TRBD1 covers 9 bases. The sequencing sample was made of PBMCs. CDR3 amino acids: CASSQTPGQGTGELFF. The CDR3 DNA reads as TGCGCCAGCAGCCAAACCCCGGGACAGGGAACCGGGGAGCTGTTTTTT.